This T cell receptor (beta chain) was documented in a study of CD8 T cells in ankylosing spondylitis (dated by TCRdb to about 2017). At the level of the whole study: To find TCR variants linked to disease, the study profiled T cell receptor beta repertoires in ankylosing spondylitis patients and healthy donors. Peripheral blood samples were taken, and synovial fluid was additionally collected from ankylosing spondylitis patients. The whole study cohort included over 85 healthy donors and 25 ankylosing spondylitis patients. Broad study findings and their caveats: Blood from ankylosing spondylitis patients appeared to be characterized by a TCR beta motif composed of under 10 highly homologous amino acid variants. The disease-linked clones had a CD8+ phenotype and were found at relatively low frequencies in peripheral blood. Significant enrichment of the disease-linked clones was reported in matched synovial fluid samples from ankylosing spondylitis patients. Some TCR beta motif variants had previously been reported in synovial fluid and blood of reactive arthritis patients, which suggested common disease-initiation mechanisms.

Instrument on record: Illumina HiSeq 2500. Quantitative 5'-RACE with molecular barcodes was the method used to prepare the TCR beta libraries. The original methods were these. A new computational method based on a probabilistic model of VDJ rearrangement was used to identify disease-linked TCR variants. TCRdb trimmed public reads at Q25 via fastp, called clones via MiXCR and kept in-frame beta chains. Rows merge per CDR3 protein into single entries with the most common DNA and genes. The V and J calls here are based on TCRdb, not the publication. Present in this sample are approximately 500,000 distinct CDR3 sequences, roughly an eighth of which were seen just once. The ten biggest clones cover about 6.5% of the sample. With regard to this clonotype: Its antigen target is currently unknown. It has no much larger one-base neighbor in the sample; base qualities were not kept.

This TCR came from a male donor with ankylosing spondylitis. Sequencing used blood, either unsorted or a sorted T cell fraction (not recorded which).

The bases are TGTGCCAGCAGCTTTCGGGACAGGGACTCAGGCTACACCTTC. This translates into CASSFRDRDSGYTF. In this chain, TRBV7-9 is recombined with TRBJ1-2, and TRBD1 matches 9 of the central bases. The germline V gene encodes CDR1 SEHNR and CDR2 FQNEAQ (reference sequence). The CDR3 runs 14 amino acids, cysteine and phenylalanine included. CDR3 DNA is the only sequence kept; it has 42 bases, read in frame from the first base. Trimmed from V: 3 bases; trimmed from J: 8 bases; junction bases lacking a gene match: 7. With all but the CDR3 taken from the reference TRBV7-9 and TRBJ1-2 genes, the full variable domain is: DTGVSQNPRHKITKRGQNVTFRCDPISEHNRLYWYRQTLGQGPEFLTYFQNEAQLEKSRLLSDRFSAERPKGSFSTLEIQRTEQGDSAMYLCASSFRDRDSGYTFGSGTRLTVV.